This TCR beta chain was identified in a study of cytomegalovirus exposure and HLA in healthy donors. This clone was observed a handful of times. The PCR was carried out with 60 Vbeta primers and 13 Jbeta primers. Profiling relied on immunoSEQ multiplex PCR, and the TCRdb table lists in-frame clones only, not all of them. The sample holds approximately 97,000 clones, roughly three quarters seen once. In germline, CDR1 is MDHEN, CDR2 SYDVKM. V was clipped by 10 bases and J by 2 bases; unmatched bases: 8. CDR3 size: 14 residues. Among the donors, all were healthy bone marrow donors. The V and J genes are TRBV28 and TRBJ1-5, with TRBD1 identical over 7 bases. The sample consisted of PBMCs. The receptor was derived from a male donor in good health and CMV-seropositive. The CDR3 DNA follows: TGTGCCACTGCACAGGGGTGGGGCAATCAGCCCCAGCATTTT. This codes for CATAQGWGNQPQHF.